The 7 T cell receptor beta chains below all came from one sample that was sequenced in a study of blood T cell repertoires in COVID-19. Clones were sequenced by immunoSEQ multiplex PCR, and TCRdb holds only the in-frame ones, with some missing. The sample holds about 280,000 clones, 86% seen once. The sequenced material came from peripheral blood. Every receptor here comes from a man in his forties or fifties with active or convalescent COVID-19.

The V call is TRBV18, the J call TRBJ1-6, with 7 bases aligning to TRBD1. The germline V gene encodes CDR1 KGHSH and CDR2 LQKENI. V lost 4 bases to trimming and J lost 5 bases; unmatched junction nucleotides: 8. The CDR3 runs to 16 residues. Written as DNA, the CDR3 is TGTGCCAGCTCACGAGGACAGGAAAGAAATAATTCACCCCTCCACTTT. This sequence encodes CASSRGQERNNSPLHF.

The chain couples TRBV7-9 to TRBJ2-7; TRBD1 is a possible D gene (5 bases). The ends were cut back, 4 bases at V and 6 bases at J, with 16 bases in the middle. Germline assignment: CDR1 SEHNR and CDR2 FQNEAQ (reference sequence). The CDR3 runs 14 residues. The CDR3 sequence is CASSSGFTVGEQYF. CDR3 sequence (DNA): TGTGCCAGCAGCTCAGGGTTTACCGTCGGCGAGCAGTACTTC.

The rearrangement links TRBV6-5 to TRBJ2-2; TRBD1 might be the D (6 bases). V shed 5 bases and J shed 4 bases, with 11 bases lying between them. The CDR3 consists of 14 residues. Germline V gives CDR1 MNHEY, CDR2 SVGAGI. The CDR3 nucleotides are TGTGCCAGCAGTACAGGGTTCGTCACCGGGGAGCTGTTTTTT. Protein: CASSTGFVTGELFF.

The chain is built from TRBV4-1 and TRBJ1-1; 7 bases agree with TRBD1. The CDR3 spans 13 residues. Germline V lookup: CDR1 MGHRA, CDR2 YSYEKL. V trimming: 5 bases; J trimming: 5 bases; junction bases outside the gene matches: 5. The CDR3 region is CASSITGVTEAFF. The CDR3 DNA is TGCGCCAGCAGCATAACAGGGGTAACTGAAGCTTTCTTT.

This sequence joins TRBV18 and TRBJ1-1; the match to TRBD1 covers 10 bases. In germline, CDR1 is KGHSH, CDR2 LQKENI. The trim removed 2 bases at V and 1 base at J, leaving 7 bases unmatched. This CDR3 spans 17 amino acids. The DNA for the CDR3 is TGTGCCAGCTCACCAGTTAGAGGACAGGGGGGGAACACTGAAGCTTTCTTT. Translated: CASSPVRGQGGNTEAFF.

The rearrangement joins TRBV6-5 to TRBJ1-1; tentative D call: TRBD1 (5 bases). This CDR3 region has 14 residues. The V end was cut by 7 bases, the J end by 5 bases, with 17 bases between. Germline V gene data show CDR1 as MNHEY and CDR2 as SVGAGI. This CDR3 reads CASIIGEDGTEAFF. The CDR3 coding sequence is TGTGCCAGCATAATAGGGGAGGATGGGACTGAAGCTTTCTTT.

The CDR3 bases are TGCGCCAGCAGCTCATCCCCGGACAGGGGGAGAGATGGCTACACCTTC. Its translation is CASSSSPDRGRDGYTF. The rearrangement links TRBV5-1 to TRBJ1-2, with 10 nucleotides matching TRBD1. Germline values: CDR1 SGHRS, CDR2 YFSETQ. V lost 3 bases to trimming and J lost 6 bases; unmatched junction nucleotides: 11. The CDR3 runs 16 residues.